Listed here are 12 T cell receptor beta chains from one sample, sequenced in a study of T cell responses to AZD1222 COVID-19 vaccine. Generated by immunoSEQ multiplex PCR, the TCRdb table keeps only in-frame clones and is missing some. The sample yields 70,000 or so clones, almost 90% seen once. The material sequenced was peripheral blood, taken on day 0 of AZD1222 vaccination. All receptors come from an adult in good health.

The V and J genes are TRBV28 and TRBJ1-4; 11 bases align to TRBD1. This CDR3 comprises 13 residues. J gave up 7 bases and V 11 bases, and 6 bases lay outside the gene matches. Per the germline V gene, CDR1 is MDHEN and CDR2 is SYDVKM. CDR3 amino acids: CAGQGADREKLFF. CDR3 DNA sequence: TGTGCCGGACAGGGGGCTGATCGTGAAAAACTGTTTTTT.

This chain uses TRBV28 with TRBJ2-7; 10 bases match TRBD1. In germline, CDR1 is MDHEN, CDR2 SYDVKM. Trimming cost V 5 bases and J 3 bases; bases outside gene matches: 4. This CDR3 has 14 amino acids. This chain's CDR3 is CASSPRTGGYEQYF. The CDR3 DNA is TGTGCCAGCAGTCCGCGGACAGGGGGCTACGAGCAGTACTTC.

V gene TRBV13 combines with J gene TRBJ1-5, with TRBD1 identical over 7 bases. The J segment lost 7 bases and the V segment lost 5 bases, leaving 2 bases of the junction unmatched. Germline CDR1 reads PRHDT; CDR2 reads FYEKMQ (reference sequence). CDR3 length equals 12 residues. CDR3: CASSVRGQPQHF. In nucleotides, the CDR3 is TGTGCCAGCAGCGTCAGGGGGCAGCCCCAGCATTTT.

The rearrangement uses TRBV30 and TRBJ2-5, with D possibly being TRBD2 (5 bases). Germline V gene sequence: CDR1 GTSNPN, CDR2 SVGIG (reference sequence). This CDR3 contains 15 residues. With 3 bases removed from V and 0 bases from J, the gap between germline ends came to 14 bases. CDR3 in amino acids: CAWSDGNSDQETQYF. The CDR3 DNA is TGTGCCTGGAGCGACGGTAATAGCGACCAAGAGACCCAGTACTTC.

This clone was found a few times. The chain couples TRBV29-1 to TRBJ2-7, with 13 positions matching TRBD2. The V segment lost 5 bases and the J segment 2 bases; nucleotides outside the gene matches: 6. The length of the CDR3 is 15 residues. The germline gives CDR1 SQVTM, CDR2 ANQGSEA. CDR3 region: CSVSSGLAGAYEQYF. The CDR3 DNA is TGCAGCGTTTCATCCGGACTAGCGGGAGCCTACGAGCAGTACTTC.

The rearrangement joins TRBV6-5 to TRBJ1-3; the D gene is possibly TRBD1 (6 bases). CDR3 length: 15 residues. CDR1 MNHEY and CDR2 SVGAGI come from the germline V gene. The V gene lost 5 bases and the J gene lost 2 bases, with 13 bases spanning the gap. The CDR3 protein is CASSTGFITGNTIYF. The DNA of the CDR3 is TGTGCCAGCAGTACAGGGTTTATCACTGGAAACACCATATATTTT.

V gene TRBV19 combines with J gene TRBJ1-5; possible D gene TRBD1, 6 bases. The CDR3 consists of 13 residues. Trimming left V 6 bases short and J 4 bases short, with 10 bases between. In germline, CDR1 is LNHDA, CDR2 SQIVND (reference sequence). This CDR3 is CASRTGWNQPQHF. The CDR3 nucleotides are TGTGCCAGTAGGACAGGATGGAATCAGCCCCAGCATTTT.

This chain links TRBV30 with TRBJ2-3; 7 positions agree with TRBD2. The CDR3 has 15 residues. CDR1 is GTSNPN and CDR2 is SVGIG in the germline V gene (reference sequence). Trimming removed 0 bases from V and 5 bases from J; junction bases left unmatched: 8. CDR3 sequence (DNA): TGTGCCTGGAGTGTATGGGGAGGGCAGGGAGATACGCAGTATTTT. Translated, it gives CAWSVWGGQGDTQYF. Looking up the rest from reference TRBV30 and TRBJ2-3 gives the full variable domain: SQTIHQWPATLVQPVGSPLSLECTVEGTSNPNLYWYRQAAGRGLQLLFYSVGIGQISSEVPQNLSASRPQDRQFILSSKKLLLSDSGFYLCAWSVWGGQGDTQYFGPGTRLTVL.

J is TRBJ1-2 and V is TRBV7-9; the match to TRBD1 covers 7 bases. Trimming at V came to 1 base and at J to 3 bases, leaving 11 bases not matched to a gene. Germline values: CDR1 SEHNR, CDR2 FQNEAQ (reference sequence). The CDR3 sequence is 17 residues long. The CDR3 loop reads CASSLGGLNQGDYGYTF. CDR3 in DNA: TGTGCCAGCAGCTTAGGCGGCCTTAACCAGGGGGACTATGGCTACACCTTC.

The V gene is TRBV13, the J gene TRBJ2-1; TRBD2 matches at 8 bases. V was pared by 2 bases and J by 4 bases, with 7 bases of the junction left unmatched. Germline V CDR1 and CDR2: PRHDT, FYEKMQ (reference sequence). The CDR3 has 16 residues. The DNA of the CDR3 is TGTGCCAGCAGCTTATTGAGTACTAGCGGATACAATGAGCAGTTCTTC. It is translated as CASSLLSTSGYNEQFF. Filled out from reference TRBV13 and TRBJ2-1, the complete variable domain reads AAGVIQSPRHLIKEKRETATLKCYPIPRHDTVYWYQQGPGQDPQFLISFYEKMQSDKGSIPDRFSAQQFSDYHSELNMSSLELGDSALYFCASSLLSTSGYNEQFFGPGTRLTVL.

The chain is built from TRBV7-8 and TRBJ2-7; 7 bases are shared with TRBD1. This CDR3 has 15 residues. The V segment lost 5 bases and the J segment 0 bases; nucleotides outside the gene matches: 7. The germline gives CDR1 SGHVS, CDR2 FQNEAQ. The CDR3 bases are TGTGCCAGCAGCCCGAGGGACAGTCTCTCCTACGAGCAGTACTTC. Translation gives CASSPRDSLSYEQYF.

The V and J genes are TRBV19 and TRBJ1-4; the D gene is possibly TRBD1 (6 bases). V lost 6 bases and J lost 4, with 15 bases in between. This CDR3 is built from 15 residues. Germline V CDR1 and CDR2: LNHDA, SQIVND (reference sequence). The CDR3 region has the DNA TGTGCCAGTAGCAGATCAGGGGTCTATAATGAAAAACTGTTTTTT. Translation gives CASSRSGVYNEKLFF.